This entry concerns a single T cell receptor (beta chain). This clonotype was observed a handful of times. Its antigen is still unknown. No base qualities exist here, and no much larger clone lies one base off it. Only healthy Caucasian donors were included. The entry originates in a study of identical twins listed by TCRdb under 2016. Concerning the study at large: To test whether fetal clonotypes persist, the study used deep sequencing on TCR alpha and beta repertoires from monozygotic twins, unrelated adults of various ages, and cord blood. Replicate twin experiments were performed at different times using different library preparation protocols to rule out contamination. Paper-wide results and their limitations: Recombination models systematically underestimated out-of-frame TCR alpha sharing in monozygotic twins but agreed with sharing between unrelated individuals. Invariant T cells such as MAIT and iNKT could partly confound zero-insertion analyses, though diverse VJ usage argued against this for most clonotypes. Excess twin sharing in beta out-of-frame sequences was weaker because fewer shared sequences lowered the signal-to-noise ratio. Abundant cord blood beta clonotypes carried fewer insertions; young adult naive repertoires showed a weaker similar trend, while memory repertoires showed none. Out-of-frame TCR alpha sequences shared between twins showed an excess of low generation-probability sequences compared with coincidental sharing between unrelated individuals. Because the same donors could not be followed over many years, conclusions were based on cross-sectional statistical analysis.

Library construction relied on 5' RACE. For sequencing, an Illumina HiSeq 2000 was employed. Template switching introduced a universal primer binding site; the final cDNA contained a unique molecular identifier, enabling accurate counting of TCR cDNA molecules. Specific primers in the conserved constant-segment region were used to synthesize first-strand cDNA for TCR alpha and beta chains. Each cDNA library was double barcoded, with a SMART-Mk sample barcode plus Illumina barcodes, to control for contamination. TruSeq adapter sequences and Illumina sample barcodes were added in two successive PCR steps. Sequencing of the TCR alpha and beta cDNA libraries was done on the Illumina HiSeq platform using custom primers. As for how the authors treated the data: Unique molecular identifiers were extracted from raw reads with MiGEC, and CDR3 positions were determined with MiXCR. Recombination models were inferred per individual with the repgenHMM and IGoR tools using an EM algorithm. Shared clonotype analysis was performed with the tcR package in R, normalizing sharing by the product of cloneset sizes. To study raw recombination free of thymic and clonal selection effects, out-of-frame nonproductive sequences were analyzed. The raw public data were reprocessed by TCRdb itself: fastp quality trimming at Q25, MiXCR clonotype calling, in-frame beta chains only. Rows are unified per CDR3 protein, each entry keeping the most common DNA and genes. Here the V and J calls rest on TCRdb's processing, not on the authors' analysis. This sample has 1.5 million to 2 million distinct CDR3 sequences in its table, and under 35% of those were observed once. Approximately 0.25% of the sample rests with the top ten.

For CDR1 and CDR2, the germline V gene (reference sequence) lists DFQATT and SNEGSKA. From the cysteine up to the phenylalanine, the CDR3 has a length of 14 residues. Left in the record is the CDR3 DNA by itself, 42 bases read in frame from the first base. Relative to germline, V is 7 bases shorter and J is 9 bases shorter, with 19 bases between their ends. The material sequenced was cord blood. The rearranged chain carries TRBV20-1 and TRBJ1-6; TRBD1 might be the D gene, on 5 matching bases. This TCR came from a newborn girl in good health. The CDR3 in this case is CSVKRAGIISPLHF. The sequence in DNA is TGCAGTGTCAAGCGGGCAGGGATAATTTCACCCCTCCACTTT.